Below are 32 T cell receptor beta chains sequenced from a single sample in a study of Ad26.COV2.S vaccination and SARS-CoV-2 variants. The protocol was immunoSEQ multiplex PCR, while the TCRdb copy is restricted to in-frame clones and leaves out a portion. The sample includes about 480,000 clones, roughly 85% of them seen just once. Stated treatment: about 20 received Ad26.COV2.S at low or high dose, single or two shots; several received placebo; per-sample allocation not given. Samples came from day 63 after the first vaccine or placebo injection. This specimen was peripheral blood, taken in a trial of Ad26.COV2.S vaccine versus placebo. These receptors originate from a person aged 18 to 59 who received the Ad26.COV2.S COVID-19 vaccine or a placebo.

The chain carries TRBV7-9 and TRBJ1-1; D is uncertain. The CDR3 is made up of 13 amino acids. Deletions cut 1 base from V and 4 bases from J, with 7 bases between. CDR1 and CDR2 from the germline V gene are SEHNR and FQNEAQ (reference sequence). The CDR3 is CASSLVGATEAFF. DNA for the CDR3: TGTGCCAGCAGCTTAGTGGGCGCCACTGAAGCTTTCTTT. The whole variable domain, remainder taken from reference TRBV7-9 and TRBJ1-1, is DTGVSQNPRHKITKRGQNVTFRCDPISEHNRLYWYRQTLGQGPEFLTYFQNEAQLEKSRLLSDRFSAERPKGSFSTLEIQRTEQGDSAMYLCASSLVGATEAFFGQGTRLTVV.

This clone was counted once. The rearrangement links TRBV6-6 to TRBJ2-1; 10 bases line up with TRBD2. Germline values: CDR1 MNHNY, CDR2 SVGAGI (reference sequence). The V gene end was trimmed by 5 bases and the J gene end by 6 bases; junction bases not matched to a gene: 10. CDR3 size: 16 residues. As DNA, the CDR3 is TGTGCCAGCAGTCGGCCATTAGCGGGAGGTTCCAATGAGCAGTTCTTC. Translation: CASSRPLAGGSNEQFF.

This chain connects TRBV5-6 to TRBJ2-7; 9 positions agree with TRBD1. CDR1 is SGHDT, CDR2 YYEEEE, per germline. This CDR3 comprises 14 residues. V lost 3 bases, J lost 5 bases, and 6 bases stayed unmatched. The CDR3 reads CASSWGDREHEQYF. CDR3 nucleotide sequence: TGTGCCAGCAGCTGGGGGGACAGGGAGCACGAGCAGTACTTC.

This chain links TRBV9 with TRBJ2-6, with no clear D. The CDR3 runs to 14 residues. The V gene's germline CDR1 is SGDLS and CDR2 YYNGEE. V shed 1 base and J shed 0 bases, with 2 bases lying between them. The CDR3 reads CASSVYSGANVLTF. The CDR3 nucleotides read TGTGCCAGCAGCGTATACTCTGGGGCCAACGTCCTGACTTTC.

This clone was counted once. The gene calls are TRBV30 and TRBJ2-4; 8 nucleotides agree with TRBD2. Germline lookup yields CDR1 GTSNPN and CDR2 SVGIG (reference sequence). This CDR3 has 12 residues. J gave up 7 bases and V 2 bases, and 1 base lay outside the gene matches. CDR3 amino acids: CAWSSGGNIQYF. Here the CDR3 DNA reads TGTGCCTGGAGTTCGGGGGGGAACATTCAGTACTTC.

This chain joins TRBV5-3 and TRBJ2-3, with D maybe TRBD2 (6 bases). TRBV5-3 is identified as an open reading frame with a role that is uncertain. The CDR3 loop spans 15 amino acids. Trimming left V 0 bases short and J 1 base short, with 9 bases between. The CDR3: CARSLGTTGTDTQYF. For the CDR3, the DNA is TGTGCCAGAAGCTTGGGGACTACGGGCACAGATACGCAGTATTTT.

The chain couples TRBV5-1 to TRBJ2-5; weak D call: TRBD2 (5 bases). Germline values: CDR1 SGHRS, CDR2 YFSETQ. This CDR3 has 14 amino acids. Trimming took off 6 bases at V and 2 bases at J, with 14 bases between the two ends. CDR3 sequence (DNA): TGCGCCAGCATGGTGGCCGGACTTCAAGAGACCCAGTACTTC. Protein sequence: CASMVAGLQETQYF.

This chain connects TRBV4-3 to TRBJ1-5; D uncertain. The V gene's germline CDR1 is LGHNA and CDR2 YSLEER. The CDR3 runs to 18 residues. Trimming cost V 0 bases and J 9 bases, with 24 bases left between them. CDR3 DNA: TGCGCCAGCAGCCAAGAGGCCGACTCCACGGAAGGCCCGGGGCCCCAGCATTTT. This encodes CASSQEADSTEGPGPQHF.

The V gene is TRBV5-1, the J gene TRBJ2-7; D possibly corresponds to TRBD2 (8 bases). Germline V gene sequence: CDR1 SGHRS, CDR2 YFSETQ. Between the trimmed V and J ends, which lost 0 bases and 5 bases, there was a span of 15 bases. The CDR3 contains 15 residues. The CDR3 nucleotides read TGCGCCAGCAGCTTGGGGGGGACAGCGGGAGACGAGCAGTACTTC. It yields the protein CASSLGGTAGDEQYF.

This chain joins TRBV19 and TRBJ2-2; 11 bases map to TRBD1. J lost 7 bases, V lost 11 bases, and 6 bases had no gene match. Germline assignment: CDR1 LNHDA and CDR2 SQIVND (reference sequence). The CDR3 extends over 13 amino acids. CDR3 amino acids: CASKGTGGGELFF. Here the CDR3 DNA reads TGTGCCTCGAAGGGGACAGGGGGCGGGGAGCTGTTTTTT.

This chain uses TRBV28 with TRBJ2-7; 9 bases fit TRBD1. Germline CDR1 and CDR2: MDHEN and SYDVKM. The trim removed 3 bases at V and 3 bases at J, leaving 18 bases unmatched. The CDR3 extends over 19 amino acids. In DNA, the CDR3 is TGTGCCAGCAGTTTCAGACCGGGACAGGGTGCCGCGCTTGGCTACGAGCAGTACTTC. Its translation: CASSFRPGQGAALGYEQYF. Full variable domain (rest looked up from reference TRBV28 and TRBJ2-7): DVKVTQSSRYLVKRTGEKVFLECVQDMDHENMFWYRQDPGLGLRLIYFSYDVKMKEKGDIPEGYSVSREKKERFSLILESASTNQTSMYLCASSFRPGQGAALGYEQYFGPGTRLTVT.

The chain recombines TRBV20-1 with TRBJ1-3; D not resolved. CDR1 DFQATT and CDR2 SNEGSKA come from the germline V gene (reference sequence). V lost 3 bases, J lost 0 bases, and 15 bases lay in between. This CDR3 spans 16 amino acids. The CDR3 sequence: CSASTIHGYSGNTIYF. CDR3 DNA sequence: TGCAGTGCTAGTACGATTCACGGATACTCTGGAAACACCATATATTTT.

The sample holds one count of this clone. The chain carries TRBV30 and TRBJ2-7, with 10 bases fitting TRBD2. CDR1 is GTSNPN, CDR2 SVGIG, per germline (reference sequence). J gave up 6 bases and V 0 bases, and 5 bases lay outside the gene matches. The CDR3 consists of 14 residues. CDR3 in DNA: TGTGCCTGGAGTGTGCTAGCGGGAGTTGGCGAGCAGTACTTC. This encodes CAWSVLAGVGEQYF.

The chain is built from TRBV7-9 and TRBJ2-7, with D hard to call. CDR1 is SEHNR and CDR2 is FQNEAQ in the germline V gene (reference sequence). CDR3 length equals 16 residues. V was clipped by 1 base and J by 2 bases, with 15 bases between them. The CDR3 sequence: CASSLEGSGSAYEQYF. In nucleotides, the CDR3 is TGTGCCAGCAGCTTAGAGGGTTCGGGCTCAGCCTACGAGCAGTACTTC.

This chain connects TRBV13 to TRBJ1-2, with unresolved D. Trimming removed 0 bases from V and 0 bases from J, with 8 bases in between. The CDR3 spans 15 residues. CDR1 PRHDT and CDR2 FYEKMQ come from the germline V gene (reference sequence). CDR3 residues: CASSLGGSANYGYTF. CDR3 nucleotide sequence: TGTGCCAGCAGCTTAGGGGGATCAGCTAACTATGGCTACACCTTC.

As DNA, the CDR3 is TGTGCCAGCAGCCAAGATCAGGATTGGACTAGCGAGAAGTACGAGCAGTACTTC. Translation gives CASSQDQDWTSEKYEQYF. The chain combines TRBV3-1 (or the pseudogene TRBV3-2) with TRBJ2-7; 9 nucleotides align to TRBD2. The CDR3 spans 18 residues. CDR1 is LGHDT, CDR2 YNNKEL, per germline (reference sequence). With 0 bases clipped from V and 4 bases from J, the junction kept 13 bases outside the gene matches.

The rearrangement uses TRBV5-6 and TRBJ2-1; TRBD2 is a possible D gene (6 bases). Trimming took 0 bases from V and 7 from J, leaving 8 bases between them. There are 13 residues in the CDR3. Germline loops: CDR1 SGHDT, CDR2 YYEEEE. This CDR3 reads CASSLGGVNEQFF. The CDR3 coding sequence is TGTGCCAGCAGCTTGGGCGGGGTAAATGAGCAGTTCTTC.

As for this clone: At the DNA level, this CDR3 is encoded by other sequences in the same sample as well. This chain connects TRBV6-5 to TRBJ1-2; no definite D call. Trimming shortened V by 0 bases and J by 2 bases, and 4 bases separated the two germline ends. The CDR3 runs 13 residues. Germline V gene data show CDR1 as MNHEY and CDR2 as SVGAGI. CDR3 sequence (DNA): TGTGCCAGCAGTTACTCAGGGAACTATGGCTACACCTTC. Residues: CASSYSGNYGYTF.

V gene TRBV29-1 combines with J gene TRBJ2-5; 11 bases line up with TRBD2. The length of the CDR3 is 12 residues. Germline assignment: CDR1 SQVTM and CDR2 ANQGSEA. V lost 8 bases, J lost 7 bases, and 6 bases stayed unmatched. The CDR3 protein is CSTGTSGGTQYF. CDR3 coding DNA: TGCAGCACAGGGACTAGCGGAGGGACCCAGTACTTC.

The chain joins TRBV7-2 to TRBJ1-5, with 9 bases that match TRBD1. The CDR3 sequence is 16 residues long. Germline lookup yields CDR1 SGHTA and CDR2 FQGNSA. V trimming: 5 bases; J trimming: 2 bases; junction bases outside the gene matches: 7. CDR3 nucleotide sequence: TGTGCCAGCAGCCTAGGACAGGGGATTGGCAATCAGCCCCAGCATTTT. This sequence encodes CASSLGQGIGNQPQHF.

The CDR3 sequence: CASSATEGDTQYF. The CDR3 bases are TGTGCCAGCAGCGCGACCGAGGGAGATACGCAGTATTTT. The rearrangement joins TRBV9 to TRBJ2-3; TRBD2 might be the D (5 bases). The germline CDR1 and CDR2 sequences are SGDLS and YYNGEE. This CDR3 is 13 amino acids long. V dropped 3 bases and J dropped 5 bases, with 10 bases sitting between them.

The CDR3 coding sequence is TGTGCCAGCAGTCCTCCGGGACTAGCGGACAATGAGCAGTTCTTC. Its translation: CASSPPGLADNEQFF. V usage is TRBV5-4 and J usage is TRBJ2-1, with 11 positions matching TRBD2. This CDR3 comprises 15 residues. The ends lost 5 bases at V and 5 bases at J; junction bases unmatched: 6. Germline V gene lookup returns CDR1 SGHNT and CDR2 YYREEE (reference sequence).

The chain links TRBV5-4 to TRBJ2-5; TRBD1 matches 7 bases. J lost 3 bases, V lost 4 bases, and 6 bases had no gene match. The CDR3 has 14 residues. Germline V gene lookup returns CDR1 SGHNT and CDR2 YYREEE (reference sequence). The CDR3 here is CASSTLTGEETQYF. In nucleotides, the CDR3 is TGTGCCAGCAGCACCCTTACAGGGGAAGAGACCCAGTACTTC. Full variable domain (rest looked up from reference TRBV5-4 and TRBJ2-5): ETGVTQSPTHLIKTRGQQVTLRCSSQSGHNTVSWYQQALGQGPQFIFQYYREEENGRGNFPPRFSGLQFPNYSSELNVNALELDDSALYLCASSTLTGEETQYFGPGTRLLVL.

This clone appeared a single time. The chain joins TRBV19 to TRBJ2-1, with 10 bases matching TRBD2. V lost 4 bases to trimming and J lost 5 bases; unmatched junction nucleotides: 8. The CDR3 runs 16 residues. The germline CDR1 and CDR2 sequences are LNHDA and SQIVND (reference sequence). In DNA form, the CDR3 reads TGTGCCAGTAGTACCCTAGCGGGAGTTTTGGACAATGAGCAGTTCTTC. Protein: CASSTLAGVLDNEQFF. The full variable domain, in which reference TRBV19 and TRBJ2-1 provide the parts outside the CDR3, is DGGITQSPKYLFRKEGQNVTLSCEQNLNHDAMYWYRQDPGQGLRLIYYSQIVNDFQKGDIAEGYSVSREKKESFPLTVTSAQKNPTAFYLCASSTLAGVLDNEQFFGPGTRLTVL.

V gene TRBV15 combines with J gene TRBJ1-5, with D possibly being TRBD1 (6 bases). The V end lost 0 bases, the J end lost 3 bases, and 12 bases lay between the germline ends. Looked up from germline, CDR1 is LNHNV and CDR2 is YYDKDF (reference sequence). There are 16 residues in the CDR3. Here the CDR3 reads CATSRDLRDNNQPQHF. The DNA for the CDR3 is TGTGCCACCAGCAGAGACCTCCGGGACAACAATCAGCCCCAGCATTTT.

This clone has only one observation. This rearrangement joins TRBV7-2 to TRBJ1-2; D is perhaps TRBD1 (5 bases). The V end lost 3 bases, the J end lost 2 bases, and 10 bases lay between the germline ends. Germline assignment: CDR1 SGHTA and CDR2 FQGNSA. The CDR3 loop spans 14 amino acids. CDR3 sequence: CASSFGTGNYGYTF. The CDR3 bases are TGTGCCAGCAGCTTTGGGACTGGGAACTATGGCTACACCTTC.

This rearrangement joins TRBV27 to TRBJ2-2, with 9 bases aligning to TRBD2. J was trimmed by 7 bases and V by 3 bases; bases with no gene match: 9. This CDR3 comprises 16 residues. Germline lookup yields CDR1 MNHEY and CDR2 SMNVEV (reference sequence). CDR3 coding DNA: TGTGCCAGCAGTTTTTTTCTCGCGGGAGGGTTCGGGGAGCTGTTTTTT. Translating gives CASSFFLAGGFGELFF.

The V gene is TRBV6-5, the J gene TRBJ2-7, with 8 bases matching TRBD1. Germline V CDR1 and CDR2: MNHEY, SVGAGI. The J segment lost 2 bases and the V segment lost 6 bases, leaving 6 bases of the junction unmatched. The CDR3 contains 14 residues. The CDR3 DNA reads TGTGCCAGCAGACAGGACAGGGCCACCTACGAGCAGTACTTC. Translating gives CASRQDRATYEQYF.

The rearrangement links TRBV18 to TRBJ1-5; D is unresolved. The germline gives CDR1 KGHSH, CDR2 LQKENI. The V end was cut by 1 base, the J end by 3 bases, with 10 bases between. The CDR3 contains 15 residues. The CDR3 sequence is CASSPQKSLNQPQHF. Written as DNA, the CDR3 is TGTGCCAGCTCACCACAAAAGTCTCTCAATCAGCCCCAGCATTTT.

J is TRBJ2-7 and V is TRBV5-6, with 9 nucleotides matching TRBD2. The germline gives CDR1 SGHDT, CDR2 YYEEEE. The CDR3 consists of 16 residues. Germline trimming cut 0 bases from V and 0 bases from J; bases unmatched to any gene: 4. CDR3 DNA: TGTGCCAGCAGCTTGGGCGGGGGGGTGAGCTCCTACGAGCAGTACTTC. Translating gives CASSLGGGVSSYEQYF.

This clone came up a few times. The chain is built from TRBV9 and TRBJ2-3; 8 nucleotides match TRBD2. V gave up 4 bases and J gave up 3 bases; unmatched junction bases: 10. CDR3 length: 16 amino acids. Germline V gene data show CDR1 as SGDLS and CDR2 as YYNGEE. CDR3: CASSPRTSWGTDTQYF. The CDR3 DNA reads as TGTGCCAGCAGCCCCAGGACTAGCTGGGGTACAGATACGCAGTATTTT.

V gene TRBV5-4 combines with J gene TRBJ2-1; 11 bases are shared with TRBD2. The V gene end was trimmed by 5 bases and the J gene end by 7 bases; junction bases not matched to a gene: 8. Germline values: CDR1 SGHNT, CDR2 YYREEE (reference sequence). The CDR3 consists of 15 residues. This CDR3 reads CASSLAGGIGNEQFF. CDR3 nucleotide sequence: TGTGCCAGCAGTTTAGCGGGAGGGATTGGTAATGAGCAGTTCTTC.